The 11 T cell receptor beta chains reported below all come from one sample, sequenced in a study of blood T cells in healthy people across ages. The authors ran a second PCR of 7 to 11 cycles using a sample-barcoded 5' primer and a J-beta primer mix. One entry per CDR3 protein results from TCRdb running MiXCR on the 5' RACE reads. The sample lists about 1.1 million distinct CDR3 sequences, 35% to 40% occurring once. Material for sequencing was blood. The receptors come from a man aged 18 to 30 in good health.

In its sample, this clonotype was seen a few times. This rearrangement joins TRBV29-1 to TRBJ1-4; tentatively, D is TRBD1 (5 bases). V was clipped by 6 bases and J by 0 bases, with 14 bases between them. CDR1 is SQVTM, CDR2 ANQGSEA, per germline. The length of the CDR3 is 15 residues. The CDR3 reads CSVALGGATNEKLFF. CDR3 DNA: TGCAGCGTCGCCCTTGGGGGTGCAACTAATGAAAAACTGTTTTTT. The full variable domain, completed using reference TRBV29-1 and TRBJ1-4, is SAVISQKPSRDICQRGTSLTIQCQVDSQVTMMFWYRQQPGQSLTLIATANQGSEATYESGFVIDKFPISRPNLTFSTLTVSNMSPEDSSIYLCSVALGGATNEKLFFGSGTQLSVL.

This clonotype was detected once. The junction does not match germline at one end; this may be a read error. The rearrangement joins TRBV20-1 to TRBJ2-5; D gene unclear. CDR3 length equals 12 residues. CDR1 and CDR2 from the germline V gene are DFQATT and SNEGSKA (reference sequence). CDR3 sequence reads: CSARDRLATRYF. CDR3 in DNA: TGCAGTGCTAGAGACAGACTCGCGACCCGGTACTTC.

On this clonotype: Its ends do not fully match the called genes, so a read error is possible. The CDR3 region is CAWSVGQGGIGTKEKLFF. In DNA, the CDR3 is TGTGCCTGGAGTGTCGGACAGGGAGGAATTGGAACTAAGGAAAAACTGTTTTTT. V is TRBV30 and J is TRBJ1-4, with 8 bases aligning to TRBD1. CDR1 is GTSNPN, CDR2 SVGIG, per germline (reference sequence). The CDR3 contains 18 residues.

About this clonotype: Being one base from a much bigger clone, this may be a read error. A read error is likely, as this CDR3 ends without the conserved phenylalanine or tryptophan. The V gene is TRBV20-1, the J gene TRBJ2-5, with D maybe TRBD2 (6 bases). Trimming took 6 bases from V and 2 from J, leaving 16 bases between them. This CDR3 has 14 amino acids. In germline, CDR1 is DFQATT, CDR2 SNEGSKA (reference sequence). The CDR3 region has the DNA TGCAGTGCGGGTAGTAGCGGAAAACAAGAGACCCAGTACTTA. Protein: CSAGSSGKQETQYL.

For this clonotype: One end of the junction does not line up with germline, which may come from a read error. The genes are TRBV20-1 and TRBJ1-2; maybe TRBD1 (5 bases). The CDR3 spans 14 residues. Germline values: CDR1 DFQATT, CDR2 SNEGSKA (reference sequence). CDR3 bases: TGCAGTGCTAGAAGAGGGACTGAACACTATGGCCACACCTTC. This encodes CSARRGTEHYGHTF.

A few counts support this clonotype. This chain uses TRBV7-9 with TRBJ1-2; TRBD1 is a possible D gene (6 bases). Trimming pared 7 bases from V and 4 bases from J, leaving 19 bases between. Germline loops: CDR1 SEHNR, CDR2 FQNEAQ (reference sequence). This CDR3 has 15 amino acids. The CDR3 region has the DNA TGTGCCAGCACCCCTATTGGACAGCGCTCCTATGGCTACACCTTC. Protein: CASTPIGQRSYGYTF.

This chain joins TRBV12-3 or TRBV12-4 and TRBJ1-1, with 9 bases that match TRBD1. J was trimmed by 8 bases and V by 6 bases; bases with no gene match: 4. This CDR3 contains 12 residues. This chain's CDR3 is CASRYGTGEAFF. As DNA, the CDR3 is TGTGCCAGCAGATATGGGACAGGGGAAGCTTTCTTT.

This clonotype occurred once. A much larger clone lies a single base off, so this may be a read error. The gene calls are TRBV7-9 and TRBJ2-7; no clear D gene. The CDR3 extends over 13 amino acids. Germline V lookup: CDR1 SEHNR, CDR2 FQNEAQ (reference sequence). Trimming removed 5 bases from V and 7 bases from J, with 15 bases in between. This chain's CDR3 is CASSTKITNEQYF. The CDR3 coding sequence is TGTGCCAGCAGCACCAAAATAACCAATGAGCAGTACTTC.

This clonotype has a handful of counts. The rearrangement joins TRBV28 to TRBJ1-2; possibly TRBD1 for D (5 bases). This CDR3 spans 18 amino acids. CDR1 is MDHEN and CDR2 is SYDVKM in the germline V gene. The germline V and J ends were trimmed by 2 bases and 0 bases, with 19 bases remaining between them. The CDR3 bases are TGTGCCAGCAGTTTAGGGGCAGGGCCCCTAACCTCTAACTATGGCTACACCTTC. Translation gives CASSLGAGPLTSNYGYTF.

V and J are TRBV6-6 and TRBJ2-7; D gene unclear. The CDR3 contains 14 residues. With 6 bases removed from V and 10 bases from J, the gap between germline ends came to 22 bases. From germline, CDR1 is MNHNY and CDR2 SVGAGI (reference sequence). Here the CDR3 DNA reads TGTGCCAGCAGGGATGCCCTGACCGATACCCCCCAGTACTTC. Translation: CASRDALTDTPQYF.

This clonotype was counted ten times or more. V is TRBV29-1 and J is TRBJ1-2, with D possibly being TRBD1 (5 bases). The V gene's germline CDR1 is SQVTM and CDR2 ANQGSEA. The CDR3 runs to 14 residues. Trimming pared 3 bases from V and 0 bases from J, leaving 11 bases between. The CDR3 here is CSVEVGAANYGYTF. Here the CDR3 DNA reads TGCAGCGTTGAGGTTGGGGCAGCTAACTATGGCTACACCTTC.